These T cell receptor beta chains were read from a single sample in a study of OX40 agonist ivuxolimab in advanced cancers. Assay used: immunoSEQ multiplex PCR; TCRdb lists only in-frame clones, some missing. The sample consists of 50,000 or so clones, roughly 88% of them appearing once. Sequencing used CD4+ or CD8+ T cells sorted from blood, obtained in a trial of the OX40 agonist ivuxolimab. Receptor source: an adult with an advanced solid tumor such as melanoma, head and neck, liver or kidney cancer. Both conserved end residues are part of each CDR3. Some rows mark clone size as missing; the rest say once, few, many or name a class of expanded clone.

V	J	size	CDR3
TRBV6-6	TRBJ2-4	NA	CASSPPGGAGGVIQYF
TRBV7-9	TRBJ2-1	few	CASSLVGQGLYNEQFF
TRBV6-6	TRBJ2-7	NA	CASSYRQLDEQYF
TRBV7-9	TRBJ1-2	NA	CASSLARGPLNYGYTF
TRBV14	TRBJ2-7	NA	CASSHSYEQYF
TRBV25-1	TRBJ2-7	NA	CASSEDGSSYEQYF
TRBV28	TRBJ2-1	NA	CASSLPRPSGRRLWQFF
TRBV7-2	TRBJ2-6	NA	CASSRDRAGANVLTF
TRBV9	TRBJ1-1	NA	CASSVGGGGRTEAFF
TRBV7-2	TRBJ2-2	NA	CASSFGWGTDNAGELFF
TRBV11-3	TRBJ1-2	NA	CASSRSSRRGGYTF
TRBV6-5	TRBJ2-7	NA	CASSQDSYEQYF
TRBV7-9	TRBJ2-7	NA	CASSLASGSWEQYF
TRBV7-6	NA	NA	CASRGGVGYEQYF
TRBV6-1	TRBJ1-2	NA	CASRVVTYYTF
TRBV5-6	TRBJ1-1	NA	CASSQTGRTEAFF
TRBV7-9	TRBJ2-2	NA	CVSSSTGQNTGELFF
TRBV19	TRBJ1-1	NA	CASSMDRDTKGNTEAFF
TRBV4-1	TRBJ2-7	NA	CAVASGILTYEQYF
TRBV9	TRBJ1-1	NA	CASSPGQYTEAFF
TRBV19	TRBJ2-7	NA	CASSMAWDTSYEQYF
TRBV5-1	TRBJ2-3	NA	CASSLGLSTDTQYF
TRBV5-1	TRBJ2-7	NA	CASSLRPSYEQYF
TRBV11-2	TRBJ2-7	NA	CASSLAQGSYEQYF
TRBV10-3	TRBJ2-6	NA	CAISESQTWGPGANVLTF
TRBV27	TRBJ2-7	NA	CASSVLSSASSYEQYF
TRBV10-3	TRBJ1-5	once	CAIRDSHSNQPQHF
TRBV21-1	TRBJ2-6	once	CASSTNSQDYHSGANVLTF
TRBV5-1	TRBJ2-3	few	CASSFRRGSTDTQYF
TRBV4-1	TRBJ1-1	NA	CASSLGPMNTEAFF
TRBV7-9	TRBJ1-1	NA	CASSFPGIPEAFF
TRBV29-1	TRBJ1-2	NA	CSVELQGGYGYTF
TRBV6-5	TRBJ1-1	NA	CASKKSMNTEAFF
TRBV5-1	TRBJ2-1	NA	CASSLAGTGAYNEQFF
TRBV7-2	TRBJ2-7	NA	CASSLVGPYEQYF
TRBV5-8	TRBJ2-3	NA	CASSLASSADTQYF
TRBV27	TRBJ1-2	NA	CASSRDGYGYTF
TRBV5-1	TRBJ2-1	NA	CASSLFVMSSGSTVYEQFF
TRBV9	TRBJ1-1	NA	CASSQEGQGAFF
TRBV5-6	TRBJ2-7	few	CASSNDQDYEQYF
TRBV30	TRBJ2-7	NA	CAWSPVKDRGYTYEQYF
TRBV15	TRBJ1-2	NA	CATSRGRGGTNYGYTF
TRBV7-2	TRBJ1-3	few	CASSSQERGQNTIYF
TRBV5-6	TRBJ2-2	NA	CASSFLQGFANTGELFF
TRBV5-1	TRBJ2-2	NA	CASSLGLAGERGTGELFF
TRBV5-4	TRBJ2-1	NA	CASSREGFYNEQFF
TRBV29-1	TRBJ2-1	NA	CSATSGYNEQFF
TRBV2	TRBJ1-5	NA	CASSEGDVGHQPQHF
TRBV7-7	TRBJ2-1	NA	CASSLSGRASEQFF
TRBV11-3	TRBJ1-1	NA	CASSLNFNTEAFF
TRBV5-4	TRBJ1-2	NA	CASSLERQGTGGYTF
TRBV19	TRBJ1-1	NA	CASSIAGTGGAEAFF
TRBV9	TRBJ2-3	few	CASSSSSGTSTDTQYF
TRBV15	TRBJ2-3	NA	CATSRDSTDTQYF
TRBV5-1	TRBJ2-7	once	CASSRAPGDYEQYF
TRBV29-1	TRBJ1-1	NA	CSVEIGMNTEAFF
TRBV4-2	TRBJ2-1	few	CASGAGGEQFF